Listed below are T cell receptor beta chains from one sample, sequenced in a study of shared T cell receptors in the human thymus. Sequenced by immunoSEQ multiplex PCR; TCRdb stores in-frame clones only, minus some. Of hundreds of thousands of clones in the sample, around three quarters are singletons; the top ten hold about 0.014%. The sample also formed part of further work on human thymus T cells.

The material sequenced was thymocytes. The source is a boy younger than two with a congenital heart defect. CDR3s include the opening cysteine and the closing phenylalanine or tryptophan. A D gene is named only where the DNA matches it firmly. The size field is filled for only some rows; it gives once, few, many or a size class.

>TRBJ2-5|NA|TRBV5-6|NA
TGTGCCAGCAGCTTGGCCCAACCCCCGGTTGAAGAGACCCAGTACTTC
CASSLAQPPVEETQYF
>TRBJ2-1|TRBD2|TRBV5-1|once
TGCGCCAGCAGCTGGCCGACTAGCGGGGTTTTCTACAATGAGCAGTTCTTC
CASSWPTSGVFYNEQFF
>TRBJ2-1|NA|TRBV15|NA
TGTGCCACCAGCAGAGATTTCAGGGTGGAACACAATGAGCAGTTCTTC
CATSRDFRVEHNEQFF
>TRBJ1-4|NA|TRBV7-9|NA
TGTGCCAGCAGACCGGACCCAGGGGAGGGGGCAACTAATGAAAAACTGTTTTTT
CASRPDPGEGATNEKLFF
>TRBJ2-3|TRBD2|TRBV4-1|once
TGCGCCAGCAGCCAAGTCACTAGCGGGAGGAGCACAGATACGCAGTATTTT
CASSQVTSGRSTDTQYF
>TRBJ2-7|NA|TRBV5-4|once
TGTGCCAGCAGCTCCGACGGGAACTACGAGCAGTACTTC
CASSSDGNYEQYF
>TRBJ1-1|NA|TRBV5-4|NA
TGTGCCAGCAGAGAGGGTAACACTGAAGCTTTCTTT
CASREGNTEAFF
>TRBJ2-2|NA|TRBV18|NA
TGTGCCAGCTCACCAAACGCCAGGGGAGGGGACACCGGGGAGCTGTTTTTT
CASSPNARGGDTGELFF
>TRBJ2-2|TRBD2|TRBV7-2|NA
TGTGCCAGCAGCACCATTCCTAGCGGGAGGGATCCCGGGGAGCTGTTTTTT
CASSTIPSGRDPGELFF
>TRBJ2-7|NA|TRBV7-3|NA
TGTGCCAGCAGCTCTTACCCGGGATTAGTAAACGAGCAGTACTTC
CASSSYPGLVNEQYF
>TRBJ1-4|NA|TRBV28|NA
TGTGCCAGCAGTTCCACGGGGGAAAAACTGTTTTTT
CASSSTGEKLFF
>TRBJ2-1|TRBD2|TRBV25-1|NA
TGTGCCAGCAGTTTTCCTCCTATAGCGGGACGACACAATGAGCAGTTCTTC
CASSFPPIAGRHNEQFF
>TRBJ1-1|NA|TRBV19|few
TGTGCCAGTAGGAAGGGGCAGAAAGCTTTCTTT
CASRKGQKAFF
>TRBJ1-5|NA|TRBV7-2|NA
TGTGCCAGCAGCTTGCGACAGAGCAATCAGCCCCAGCATTTT
CASSLRQSNQPQHF
>TRBJ2-5|TRBD1|TRBV10-1|NA
TGCGCCAGCAGGGACAGGGAAGGGACCCAGTACTTC
CASRDREGTQYF
>TRBJ2-7|NA|TRBV29-1|NA
TGCAGCGTTGAAGGGGCTAAGTACGAGCAGTACTTC
CSVEGAKYEQYF
>TRBJ2-7|TRBD2|TRBV6-5|NA
TGTGCCAGCAGTTACCCTGGGGCGGGAGAGTACTTC
CASSYPGAGEYF
>TRBJ1-5|NA|TRBV21-1|NA
TGTGCCAGCAGCAAAGTTGGAGGGTGGCTAAATCAGCCCCAGCATTTT
CASSKVGGWLNQPQHF
>TRBJ2-5|NA|TRBV4-3|NA
TGCGCCAGCAGCCAAGAGGGCAGGGTCCAAGAGACCCAGTACTTC
CASSQEGRVQETQYF
>TRBJ2-3|TRBD2|TRBV4-3|NA
TGCGCCAGCAGCCAAGAGTCCGGGACTAGCGGGGGCACAGATACGCAGTATTTT
CASSQESGTSGGTDTQYF
>TRBJ2-1|TRBD1|TRBV27|NA
TGTGCCAGCAGTCCCTCGACAGGGGGCGCCTACAATGAGCAGTTCTTC
CASSPSTGGAYNEQFF
>TRBJ1-2|TRBD1|TRBV5-4|NA
TGTGCCAGCAGCTTTGGACAGGGTAACTATGGCTACACCTTC
CASSFGQGNYGYTF
>TRBJ2-4|NA|TRBV28|NA
TGTGCCAGCAGTCTAGGACAGAAAAACATTCAGTACTTC
CASSLGQKNIQYF
>TRBJ1-3|TRBD1|TRBV5-1|NA
TGCGCCAGCAGTTATGGACAGGGGGCACGTGGAAACACCATATATTTT
CASSYGQGARGNTIYF
>TRBJ2-7|TRBD2|TRBV6-1|NA
TGTGCCAGCAGTGTCCTGACTAGCGGGAGCTCCTACGAGCAGTACTTC
CASSVLTSGSSYEQYF
>TRBJ1-1|NA|TRBV14|NA
TGTGCCAGCGGCACACAGGAGCTGAACACTGAAGCTTTCTTT
CASGTQELNTEAFF
>TRBJ2-7|TRBD1|TRBV5-1|NA
TGCGCCAGCAGCACCCGGGACAGGGGCGACGAGCAGTACTTC
CASSTRDRGDEQYF
>TRBJ1-5|NA|TRBV15|once
TGTGCCACCAGCAGAGTCAGGGCCGACAATCAGCCCCAGCATTTT
CATSRVRADNQPQHF
>TRBJ1-1|NA|TRBV14|NA
TGTGCCAGCAGCCAACAGCGGGGGAACACTGAAGCTTTCTTT
CASSQQRGNTEAFF
>TRBJ1-5|NA|TRBV19|once
TGTGCCAGTAGTATAGTCCGACAGTGCAATCAGCCCCAGCATTTT
CASSIVRQCNQPQHF
>TRBJ2-5|NA|TRBV25-1|NA
TGTGCCAGCAGTGATGGCCCGACATCTGAGGGAGAGACCCAGTACTTC
CASSDGPTSEGETQYF
>TRBJ2-5|NA|TRBV7-6|NA
TGTGCCAGCAGCTTAGGGGCTAGCCCCCGAGAGACCCAGTACTTC
CASSLGASPRETQYF
>TRBJ2-7|NA|TRBV11-2|NA
TGTGCCAGCAGCTTAGATCAAAACAGGGGAGGTGCGGAGCAGTACTTC
CASSLDQNRGGAEQYF
>TRBJ1-5|NA|TRBV6-1|NA
TGTGCCAGCAGTGAAAGGTCGACAGGCCAAGGAGAGCCCCAGCATTTT
CASSERSTGQGEPQHF
>TRBJ1-1|TRBD1|TRBV28|NA
TGTGCCAGCAGTTATCCCACGACAGGGCCGAACACTGAAGCTTTCTTT
CASSYPTTGPNTEAFF
>TRBJ1-1|NA|TRBV28|NA
TGTGCCAGCAGTTTCAATCAGGGCAGGAACACTGAAGCTTTCTTT
CASSFNQGRNTEAFF
>TRBJ2-7|TRBD1|TRBV4-3|NA
TGCGCCAGCAGCCAAGATCGAGGGGCAGGGGGCTTTCTTACCTACGAGCAGTACTTC
CASSQDRGAGGFLTYEQYF
>TRBJ2-5|TRBD2|TRBV27|NA
TGTGCCAGCAGCCTAAGCGGGAGTCTGGAGACCCAGTACTTC
CASSLSGSLETQYF
>TRBJ2-5|TRBD2|TRBV2|NA
TGTGCCAGCAGTGAAAGTCGCGTAGCGGGAGAGGGGCGTGAAGAGACCCAGTACTTC
CASSESRVAGEGREETQYF
>TRBJ2-2|NA|TRBV7-6|NA
TGTGCCAGCAGCTCCCAGGGAACCGGGGAGCTGTTTTTT
CASSSQGTGELFF
>TRBJ1-1|TRBD1|TRBV30|NA
TGTGCCTGGGGACCGTCGACAGGGATAGCTGAAGCTTTCTTT
CAWGPSTGIAEAFF
>TRBJ1-1|NA|TRBV30|NA
TGTGCCTGGAGTGTCCCCAAATCCACTGAAGCTTTCTTT
CAWSVPKSTEAFF
>TRBJ2-7|TRBD2|TRBV14|NA
TGTGCCAGCAGCCCCCGGGCTAGCGGGAGTTACGAGCAGTACTTC
CASSPRASGSYEQYF
>TRBJ2-7|TRBD2|TRBV30|NA
TGTGCCTGGAGTGGGGGACTAGCGGGACGCTACGAGCAGTACTTC
CAWSGGLAGRYEQYF
>TRBJ1-2|NA|TRBV5-6|few
TGTGCCAGCAGCCCCTCTTCCCTGACAGGTGCCTATGGCTACACCTTC
CASSPSSLTGAYGYTF
>TRBJ2-5|TRBD1|TRBV7-9|once
TGTGCCAGCAGCCCAGGACAGGGGGTACGTGAGACCCAGTACTTC
CASSPGQGVRETQYF
>TRBJ2-5|NA|TRBV11-1|few
TGTGCCAGCAGTAATAGCGGCCATGGGACCCAGTACTTC
CASSNSGHGTQYF
>TRBJ2-1|NA|TRBV1|NA
TGCACCAGCAGCCGGCTAGCGGGAGTCGCGGAGCAGTTCTTC
CTSSRLAGVAEQFF